Below, one T cell receptor (beta chain) is given with its context. This entry belongs to a study of control samples from healthy donors and cancer patients. Some clones are missing from TCRdb's copy, which holds only in-frame ones; the method was immunoSEQ multiplex PCR. Among roughly 200,000 clones listed, roughly 94% were seen once. V was clipped by 2 bases and J by 6 bases; unmatched bases: 5. The CDR3 is 14 residues long. The germline gives CDR1 MNHEY, CDR2 SVGAGI. This chain connects TRBV6-5 to TRBJ1-2, with 8 bases aligning to TRBD1. This receptor was taken from a man aged 50 to 60 in good health. The sequenced sample consisted of blood. CDR3 bases: TGTGCCAGCAGTTACGGACAGGGAGGCAATGGCTACACCTTC. Translating gives CASSYGQGGNGYTF.